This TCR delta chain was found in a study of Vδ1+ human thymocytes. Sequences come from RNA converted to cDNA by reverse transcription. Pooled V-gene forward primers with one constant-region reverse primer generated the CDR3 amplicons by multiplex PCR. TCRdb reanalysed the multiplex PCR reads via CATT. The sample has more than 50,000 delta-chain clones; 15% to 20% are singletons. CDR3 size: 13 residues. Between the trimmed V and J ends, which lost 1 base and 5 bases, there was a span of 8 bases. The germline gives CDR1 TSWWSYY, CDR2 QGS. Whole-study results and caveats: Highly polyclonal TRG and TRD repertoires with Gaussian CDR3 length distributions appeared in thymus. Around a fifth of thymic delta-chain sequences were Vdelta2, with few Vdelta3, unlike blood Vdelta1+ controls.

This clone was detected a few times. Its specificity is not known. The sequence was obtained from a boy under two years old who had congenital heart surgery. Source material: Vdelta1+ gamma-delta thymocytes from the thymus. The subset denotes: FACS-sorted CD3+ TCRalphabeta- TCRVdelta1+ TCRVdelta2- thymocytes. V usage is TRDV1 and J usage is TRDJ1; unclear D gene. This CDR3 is CALGERREDKLIF. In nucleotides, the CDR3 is TGTGCTCTTGGGGAACGTAGAGAGGATAAACTCATCTTT.